Reported below is one T cell receptor beta chain. Its antigen is unknown. J was trimmed by 3 bases and V by 8 bases; bases with no gene match: 9. CDR1 and CDR2 from the germline V gene are SNHLY and FYNNEI. This CDR3 region has 14 residues. These data originate in a study of T cell repertoires in cytomegalovirus infection. Across the whole study: Public TCR beta signature analysis indicated the presence of both CMV infection and matching HLA type.

Study-level points and caveats: Within the response measured ex vivo, HLA-C-restricted CMV-specific TCR beta clonotypes were dominant. Cumulative public TCR beta family frequency identified CMV carriers with the relevant HLA.

A single record per CDR3 protein comes from TCRdb applying MiXCR to the reads. The repertoire includes 150,000 or so distinct CDR3 sequences, 17% of them detected once, and around a sixth sits in the top ten. The rearrangement joins TRBV2 to TRBJ2-7; 8 nucleotides match TRBD1. This receptor was identified in a human donor in good health (CMV status not recorded). Some clones in this sample may be carry-over from other donors' samples. The sample taken for sequencing was CD8+ T cells from PBMCs. The CDR3 region is CASGITGGGYEQYF. The CDR3 nucleotides are TGTGCCAGCGGGATAACAGGGGGAGGCTACGAGCAGTACTTC.